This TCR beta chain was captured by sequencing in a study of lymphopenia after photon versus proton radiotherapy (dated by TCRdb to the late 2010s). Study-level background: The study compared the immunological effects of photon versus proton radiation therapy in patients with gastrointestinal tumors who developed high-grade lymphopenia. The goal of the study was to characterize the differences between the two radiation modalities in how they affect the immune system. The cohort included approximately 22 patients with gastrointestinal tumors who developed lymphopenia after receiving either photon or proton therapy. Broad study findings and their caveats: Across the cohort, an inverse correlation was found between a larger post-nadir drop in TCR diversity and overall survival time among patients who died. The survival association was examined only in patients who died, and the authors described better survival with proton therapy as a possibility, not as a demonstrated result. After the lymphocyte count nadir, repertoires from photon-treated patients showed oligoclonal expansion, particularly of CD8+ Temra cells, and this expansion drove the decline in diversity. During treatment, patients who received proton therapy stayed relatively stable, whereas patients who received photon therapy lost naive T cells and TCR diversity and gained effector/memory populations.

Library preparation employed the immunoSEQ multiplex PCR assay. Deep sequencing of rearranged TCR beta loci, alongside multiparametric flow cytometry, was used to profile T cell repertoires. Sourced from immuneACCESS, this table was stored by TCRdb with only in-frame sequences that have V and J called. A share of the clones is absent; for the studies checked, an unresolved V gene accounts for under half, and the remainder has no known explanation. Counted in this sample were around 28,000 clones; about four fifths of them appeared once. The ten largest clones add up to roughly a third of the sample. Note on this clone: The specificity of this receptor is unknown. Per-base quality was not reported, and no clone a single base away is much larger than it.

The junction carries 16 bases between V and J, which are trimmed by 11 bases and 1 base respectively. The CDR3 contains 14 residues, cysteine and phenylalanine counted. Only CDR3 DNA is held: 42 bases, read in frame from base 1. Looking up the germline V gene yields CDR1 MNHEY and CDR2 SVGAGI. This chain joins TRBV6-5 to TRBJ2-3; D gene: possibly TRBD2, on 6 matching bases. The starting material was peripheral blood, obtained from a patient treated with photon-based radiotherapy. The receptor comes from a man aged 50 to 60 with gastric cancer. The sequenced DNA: TGTGCCGTAGGCCTGGGGGGAGGCACAGATACGCAGTATTTT. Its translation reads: CAVGLGGGTDTQYF.